Listed below are T cell receptor beta chains from one sample, sequenced in a study of T cell responses to AZD1222 COVID-19 vaccine. TCRdb keeps only in-frame clones here, not all; method: immunoSEQ multiplex PCR. This table holds 100,000 to 150,000 clones, roughly 87% found once. Specimen: peripheral blood, collected on day 0 of AZD1222 vaccination. The receptors here all came from an adult in good health. CDR3s include the opening cysteine and the closing phenylalanine or tryptophan. Fields, in order: D gene, clone size, V gene, CDR3 protein. The D gene is left open where the match is weak. Only some rows state a clone size, as once, few, many or a class for expanded clones.

d_gene: .
abundance: .
v_gene: TRBV23-1
CDR3aa: CASSQYSRGSTDTQYF

d_gene: .
abundance: few
v_gene: TRBV6-5
CDR3aa: CASSEIVIQETQYF

d_gene: TRBD1
abundance: .
v_gene: TRBV5-1
CDR3aa: CASSLDRGYEQYF

d_gene: .
abundance: .
v_gene: TRBV19
CDR3aa: CASSALGQPQHF

d_gene: TRBD2
abundance: .
v_gene: TRBV5-6
CDR3aa: CASSFRTSGGANEQFF

d_gene: TRBD1
abundance: .
v_gene: TRBV30
CDR3aa: CAWTPGQGSYEQYF

d_gene: .
abundance: .
v_gene: TRBV27
CDR3aa: CASSLFAGRPLHF

d_gene: .
abundance: .
v_gene: TRBV27
CDR3aa: CASSPAVARTNEKLFF

d_gene: TRBD1
abundance: .
v_gene: TRBV6-5
CDR3aa: CASSWDRADYGYTF

d_gene: .
abundance: .
v_gene: TRBV19
CDR3aa: CASRGSYEQYF

d_gene: TRBD1
abundance: .
v_gene: TRBV7-9
CDR3aa: CASVRGQGAAEQYF

d_gene: TRBD2
abundance: .
v_gene: TRBV27
CDR3aa: CASSLSASGLSYEQYF

d_gene: .
abundance: .
v_gene: TRBV7-3
CDR3aa: CASSPTLGNTIYF

d_gene: TRBD2
abundance: .
v_gene: TRBV28
CDR3aa: CASTPTLAGGLYQETQYF

d_gene: .
abundance: .
v_gene: TRBV2
CDR3aa: CASSGQGGTDTQYF

d_gene: .
abundance: .
v_gene: TRBV10-3
CDR3aa: CAISEEWAYEQYF

d_gene: TRBD2
abundance: .
v_gene: TRBV5-3
CDR3aa: CARSPGDYSANTQYF

d_gene: .
abundance: .
v_gene: TRBV6-5
CDR3aa: CASRLRNSANYGYTF

d_gene: .
abundance: .
v_gene: TRBV13
CDR3aa: CASSLMGTWLVVGYTF

d_gene: .
abundance: .
v_gene: TRBV2
CDR3aa: CASSEQGRATEAFF

d_gene: TRBD2
abundance: .
v_gene: TRBV6-5
CDR3aa: CASSPGGSYEQYF

d_gene: .
abundance: .
v_gene: TRBV7-6
CDR3aa: CASSLAGQSYEQYF

d_gene: .
abundance: .
v_gene: TRBV12-3/TRBV12-4
CDR3aa: CASSLRVPYEQYF

d_gene: .
abundance: .
v_gene: TRBV27
CDR3aa: CASSLWGSVNSNQPQHF

d_gene: .
abundance: .
v_gene: TRBV9
CDR3aa: CASSVSYNEQFF

d_gene: TRBD2
abundance: .
v_gene: TRBV7-2
CDR3aa: CASSLMGLAGHEQFF

d_gene: .
abundance: .
v_gene: TRBV9
CDR3aa: CASSLSGSSYNEQFF

d_gene: TRBD1
abundance: .
v_gene: TRBV11-3
CDR3aa: CASARHRGRRGETQYF

d_gene: .
abundance: .
v_gene: TRBV6-5
CDR3aa: CASSYFRPGELFF

d_gene: .
abundance: .
v_gene: TRBV10-3
CDR3aa: CAIKGGDDPWSTDTQYF

d_gene: TRBD1
abundance: .
v_gene: TRBV7-8
CDR3aa: CASSFNRGLSGNTIYF

d_gene: TRBD1
abundance: .
v_gene: TRBV5-1
CDR3aa: CASTTGGTGYGYTF

d_gene: .
abundance: few
v_gene: TRBV7-2
CDR3aa: CASSPYSGGYGYTF

d_gene: .
abundance: .
v_gene: TRBV7-2
CDR3aa: CASSPRPGKYNEQFF

d_gene: .
abundance: .
v_gene: TRBV7-9
CDR3aa: CASSPTAEPSYEQYF

d_gene: .
abundance: .
v_gene: TRBV11-2
CDR3aa: CASSPSNEKLFF

d_gene: .
abundance: .
v_gene: TRBV5-1
CDR3aa: CASSLVEGPSSGNTIYF

d_gene: .
abundance: .
v_gene: TRBV28
CDR3aa: CASSLTRGGEQYF

d_gene: .
abundance: .
v_gene: TRBV29-1
CDR3aa: CSVKRSYEQYF

d_gene: .
abundance: .
v_gene: TRBV5-4
CDR3aa: CASSQAGRGYTF